This paragraph reports one TCR beta chain. The junction does not match germline at one end; this may be a read error. Arm-PCR of CDR3 regions and iRepertoire HTBI primers were the basis on which TCR beta libraries were built. TCRdb redid the calling of the multiplex PCR reads with MiXCR, one entry per CDR3 protein. This table has 400,000 to 500,000 distinct CDR3 sequences, 14% appearing once. Germline V gene data show CDR1 as DFQATT and CDR2 as SNEGSKA (reference sequence). The length of the CDR3 is 15 residues. The entry originates in a study of regulatory T cells in long-lasting Graves disease. Regarding time point: newly diagnosed GD, antithyroid drugs for less than 3 months. Extracted RNA from PBMCs served as the source of the TCR library. This sample was also put to use in a study of T cells in Graves' hyperthyroidism and ophthalmopathy.

This specimen consisted of peripheral blood mononuclear cells (PBMCs), obtained at new diagnosis, from a patient treated with antithyroid drugs. The receptor was derived from a woman aged 45-60 years with Graves disease. V usage is TRBV20-1 and J usage is TRBJ2-3; 8 positions match TRBD2. The CDR3 region has the DNA TGCAGTGCCAGAGATGCCGGGAGGGCCGCAGATACGCAGTATTTT. It translates to CSARDAGRAADTQYF.